The clone carrying this TCR beta chain has only a few counts. Antigen: not known. PCR employed 60 Vbeta and 13 Jbeta primers. The repertoire was sequenced with immunoSEQ multiplex PCR; TCRdb's copy has only in-frame clones and lacks some. The sample includes more than 200,000 clones, roughly 79% of them seen just once. The CDR3 contains 13 residues. Germline assignment: CDR1 SNHLY and CDR2 FYNNEI. This sample was taken from a study of cytomegalovirus exposure and HLA in healthy donors. Study-level background: Out of 170 million or so T cells, an earlier analysis found about 120 million unique TCR beta sequences in total.

Sampled while nominally healthy, donors likely had unrecorded immune exposures. Study conclusions and caveats: A link between a missense DCLRE1C variant and TCR beta V- and J-gene trimming emerged from a later analysis. The listing of fewer than 200 TCR beta chains classed them as cytomegalovirus-associated.

This sequence joins TRBV2 and TRBJ2-5; D is perhaps TRBD1 (6 bases). The J call may be wrong; the DNA end is better matched by TRBJ2-7. The sample taken for sequencing was PBMCs. The origin of this receptor is a man aged 18 to 29 in good health and CMV-seronegative. Here the CDR3 reads CASRAYRDYEQYF. The DNA for the CDR3 is TGTGCCAGCAGGGCATACAGGGACTACGAGCAGTACTTC.